This T cell receptor beta chain was identified during a study of blood T cell repertoires in COVID-19. Study at large: Acute and convalescent COVID-19 specimens originated in the United States, Italy and Spain. PBMCs, B-cell-depleted T cells, or T cells were the source of the cDNA or gDNA that made up the material.

In the original analysis: It was from reference gene primer amplification that nucleated cell counts were estimated. Method: immunoSEQ multiplex PCR; TCRdb's copy keeps in-frame clones and lacks some. The V and J calls and clone size were taken over from that table, and D and trimming were inferred from the DNA. The table lists around 60,000 clones, roughly 90% of them singletons. Looked up from germline, CDR1 is MDHEN and CDR2 is SYDVKM. This CDR3 spans 16 amino acids. The germline V and J ends were trimmed by 5 bases and 0 bases, with 17 bases remaining between them. The chain joins TRBV28 to TRBJ2-7, with D possibly being TRBD2 (5 bases). Sequenced: peripheral blood. The TCR comes from a man aged 55 to 69 with active COVID-19. This CDR3 reads CASSTPYEGTSYEQYF. The CDR3 nucleotides are TGTGCCAGCAGTACCCCGTACGAGGGAACCTCCTACGAGCAGTACTTC. Supplemented by reference TRBV28 and TRBJ2-7, the full variable domain reads DVKVTQSSRYLVKRTGEKVFLECVQDMDHENMFWYRQDPGLGLRLIYFSYDVKMKEKGDIPEGYSVSREKKERFSLILESASTNQTSMYLCASSTPYEGTSYEQYFGPGTRLTVT.